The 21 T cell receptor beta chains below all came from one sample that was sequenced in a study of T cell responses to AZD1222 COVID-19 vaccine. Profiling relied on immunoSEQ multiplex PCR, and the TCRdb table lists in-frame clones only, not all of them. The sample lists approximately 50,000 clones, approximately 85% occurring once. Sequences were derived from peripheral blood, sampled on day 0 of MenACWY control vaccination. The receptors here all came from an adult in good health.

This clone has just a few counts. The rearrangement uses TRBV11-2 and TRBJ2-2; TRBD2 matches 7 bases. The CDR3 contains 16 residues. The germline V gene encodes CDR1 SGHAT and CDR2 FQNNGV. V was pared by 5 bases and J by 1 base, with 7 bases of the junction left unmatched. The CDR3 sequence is CASSTTLAVNTGELFF. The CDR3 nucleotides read TGTGCCAGCAGCACCACCCTAGCGGTGAACACCGGGGAGCTGTTTTTT.

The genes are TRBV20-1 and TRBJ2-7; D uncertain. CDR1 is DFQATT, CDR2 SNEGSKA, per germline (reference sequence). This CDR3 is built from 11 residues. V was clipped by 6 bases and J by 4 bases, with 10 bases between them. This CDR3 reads CSAKAIYEQYF. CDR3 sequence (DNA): TGCAGTGCGAAGGCGATTTACGAGCAGTACTTC.

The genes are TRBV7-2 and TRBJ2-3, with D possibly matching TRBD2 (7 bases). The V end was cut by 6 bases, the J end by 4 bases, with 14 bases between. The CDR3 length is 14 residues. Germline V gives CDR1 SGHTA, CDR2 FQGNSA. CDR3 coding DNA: TGTGCCAGCAGGAGGGGGGGACCGCCAGATACGCAGTATTTT. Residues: CASRRGGPPDTQYF.

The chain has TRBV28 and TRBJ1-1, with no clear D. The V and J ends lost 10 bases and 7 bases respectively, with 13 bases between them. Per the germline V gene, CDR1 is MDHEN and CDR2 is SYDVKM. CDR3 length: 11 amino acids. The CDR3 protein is CATRWRFEAFF. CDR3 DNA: TGTGCCACTCGTTGGAGATTTGAAGCTTTCTTT.

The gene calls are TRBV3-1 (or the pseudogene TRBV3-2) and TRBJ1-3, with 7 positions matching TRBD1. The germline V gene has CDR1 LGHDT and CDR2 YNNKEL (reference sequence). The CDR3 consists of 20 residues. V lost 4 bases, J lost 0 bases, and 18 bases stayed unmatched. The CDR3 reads CASSPPFRGTEPRSGNTIYF. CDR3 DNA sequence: TGTGCCAGCAGCCCTCCCTTTCGTGGGACAGAACCCCGCTCTGGAAACACCATATATTTT.

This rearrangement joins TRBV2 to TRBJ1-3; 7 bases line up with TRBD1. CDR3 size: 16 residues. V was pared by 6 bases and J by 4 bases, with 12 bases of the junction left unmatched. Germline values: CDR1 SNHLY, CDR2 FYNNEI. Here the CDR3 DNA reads TGTGCCAGCAGCGGTCCCGGCCGACAGGGAGGAAACACCATATATTTT. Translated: CASSGPGRQGGNTIYF.

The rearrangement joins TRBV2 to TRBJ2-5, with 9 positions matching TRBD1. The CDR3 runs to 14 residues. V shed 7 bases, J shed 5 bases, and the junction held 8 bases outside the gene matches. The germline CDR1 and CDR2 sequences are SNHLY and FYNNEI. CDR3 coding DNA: TGTGCCAGCACGGTAACAGGGGGCCGCGAGACCCAGTACTTC. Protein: CASTVTGGRETQYF.

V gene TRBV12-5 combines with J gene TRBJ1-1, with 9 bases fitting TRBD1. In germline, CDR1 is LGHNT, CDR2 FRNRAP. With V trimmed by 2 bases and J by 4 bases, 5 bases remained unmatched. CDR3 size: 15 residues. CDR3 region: CASGLPQGARTEAFF. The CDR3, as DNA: TGTGCTAGTGGTTTGCCACAGGGGGCCCGCACTGAAGCTTTCTTT.

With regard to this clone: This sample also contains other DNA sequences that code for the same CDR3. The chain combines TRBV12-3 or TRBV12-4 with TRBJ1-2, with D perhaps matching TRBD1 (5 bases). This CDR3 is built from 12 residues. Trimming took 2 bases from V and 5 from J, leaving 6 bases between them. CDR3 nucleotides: TGTGCCAGCAGTTTACAGGGTTATGGCTACACCTTC. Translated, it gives CASSLQGYGYTF.

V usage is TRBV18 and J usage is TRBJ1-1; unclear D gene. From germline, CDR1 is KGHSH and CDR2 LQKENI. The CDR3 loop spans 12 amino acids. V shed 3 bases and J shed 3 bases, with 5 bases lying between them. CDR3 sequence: CASSPIYTEAFF. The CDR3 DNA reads TGTGCCAGCTCACCCATCTACACTGAAGCTTTCTTT.

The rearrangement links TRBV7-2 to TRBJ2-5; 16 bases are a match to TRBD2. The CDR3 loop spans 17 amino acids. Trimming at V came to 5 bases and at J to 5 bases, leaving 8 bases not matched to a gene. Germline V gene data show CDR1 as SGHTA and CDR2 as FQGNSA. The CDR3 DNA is TGTGCCAGCAGCCCAGGGACTAGCGGGAGGGCCGTGGAGACCCAGTACTTC. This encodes CASSPGTSGRAVETQYF.

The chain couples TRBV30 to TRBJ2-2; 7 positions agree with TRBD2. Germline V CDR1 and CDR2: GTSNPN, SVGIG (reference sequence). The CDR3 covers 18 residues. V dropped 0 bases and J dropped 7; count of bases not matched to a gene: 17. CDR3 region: CAWSVVGAGVNTGGELFF. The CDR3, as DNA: TGTGCCTGGAGTGTTGTCGGGGCGGGAGTAAACACGGGCGGGGAGCTGTTTTTT.

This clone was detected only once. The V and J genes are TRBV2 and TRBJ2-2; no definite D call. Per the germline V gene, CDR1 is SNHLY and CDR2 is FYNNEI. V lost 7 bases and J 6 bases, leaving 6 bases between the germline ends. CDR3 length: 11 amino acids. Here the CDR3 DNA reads TGTGCCAGCAAACTCGCCGGGGAGCTGTTTTTT. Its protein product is CASKLAGELFF.

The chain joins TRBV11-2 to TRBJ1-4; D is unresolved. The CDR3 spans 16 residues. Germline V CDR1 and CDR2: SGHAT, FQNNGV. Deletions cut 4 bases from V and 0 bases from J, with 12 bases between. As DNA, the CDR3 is TGTGCCAGCAGCTCACAAAACACCCCAACTAATGAAAAACTGTTTTTT. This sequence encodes CASSSQNTPTNEKLFF.

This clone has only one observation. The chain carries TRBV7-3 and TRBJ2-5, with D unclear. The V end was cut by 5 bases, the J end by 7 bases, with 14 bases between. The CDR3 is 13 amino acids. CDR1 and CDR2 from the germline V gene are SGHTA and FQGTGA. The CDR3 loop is CASSPDVKGTQYF. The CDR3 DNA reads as TGTGCCAGCAGCCCGGATGTAAAGGGGACCCAGTACTTC.

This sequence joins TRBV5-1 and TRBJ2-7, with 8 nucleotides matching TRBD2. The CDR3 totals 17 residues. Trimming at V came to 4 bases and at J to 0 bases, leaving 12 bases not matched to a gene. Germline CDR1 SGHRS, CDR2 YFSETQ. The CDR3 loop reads CASSPRGLSGISYEQYF. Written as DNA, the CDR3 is TGCGCCAGCAGCCCGAGGGGTCTTAGCGGGATCTCCTACGAGCAGTACTTC.

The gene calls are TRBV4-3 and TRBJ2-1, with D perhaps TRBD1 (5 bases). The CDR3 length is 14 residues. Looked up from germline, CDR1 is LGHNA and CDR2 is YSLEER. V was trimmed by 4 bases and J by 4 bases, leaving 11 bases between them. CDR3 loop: CASSPMQGYNEQFF. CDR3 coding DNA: TGCGCCAGCAGCCCAATGCAGGGATACAATGAGCAGTTCTTC.

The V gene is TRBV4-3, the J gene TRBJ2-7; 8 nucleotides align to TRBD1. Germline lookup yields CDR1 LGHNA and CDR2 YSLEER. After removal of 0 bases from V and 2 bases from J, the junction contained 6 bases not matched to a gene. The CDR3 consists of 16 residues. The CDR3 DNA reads TGCGCCAGCAGCCAAGACCAACAGGGGGGAGCCTACGAGCAGTACTTC. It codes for CASSQDQQGGAYEQYF.

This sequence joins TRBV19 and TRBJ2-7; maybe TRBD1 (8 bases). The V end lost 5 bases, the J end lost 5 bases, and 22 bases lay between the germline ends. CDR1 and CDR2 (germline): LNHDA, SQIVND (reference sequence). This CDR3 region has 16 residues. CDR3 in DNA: TGTGCCAGTAGTTTCCCTGGCGACAGGGGAGGGCACGAGCAGTACTTC. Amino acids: CASSFPGDRGGHEQYF.

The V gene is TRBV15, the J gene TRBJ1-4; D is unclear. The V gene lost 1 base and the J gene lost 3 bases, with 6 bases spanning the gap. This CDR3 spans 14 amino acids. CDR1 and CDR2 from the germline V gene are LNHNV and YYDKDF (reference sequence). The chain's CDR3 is CATSRVGPNEKLFF. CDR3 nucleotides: TGTGCCACCAGCAGAGTTGGTCCTAATGAAAAACTGTTTTTT. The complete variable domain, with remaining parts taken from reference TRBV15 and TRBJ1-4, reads DAMVIQNPRYQVTQFGKPVTLSCSQTLNHNVMYWYQQKSSQAPKLLFHYYDKDFNNEADTPDNFQSRRPNTSFCFLDIRSPGLGDTAMYLCATSRVGPNEKLFFGSGTQLSVL.

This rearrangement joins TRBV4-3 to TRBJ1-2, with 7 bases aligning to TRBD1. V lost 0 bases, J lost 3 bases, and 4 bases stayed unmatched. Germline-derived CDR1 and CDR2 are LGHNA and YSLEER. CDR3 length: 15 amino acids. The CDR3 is CASSQEVQGYYGYTF. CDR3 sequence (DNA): TGCGCCAGCAGCCAAGAAGTACAGGGGTACTATGGCTACACCTTC.